Below, 14 T cell receptor beta chains from the same sample are listed, as sequenced in a study of blood T cell repertoires in COVID-19. TCRdb's table, derived via immunoSEQ multiplex PCR, lists solely in-frame clones and lacks some. This table holds approximately 160,000 clones, 77% found once. The material sequenced was peripheral blood. These receptor sequences come from a man in his 70s with acute or convalescent COVID-19.

The chain has TRBV6-5 and TRBJ1-1, with a tentative D call TRBD1 (6 bases). Trimming cost V 3 bases and J 5 bases, with 13 bases left between them. The CDR3 runs 14 residues. Germline CDR1 and CDR2: MNHEY and SVGAGI. DNA of the CDR3: TGTGCCAGCAGTTATGGGGGGGCGCGAACTGAAGCTTTCTTT. Its protein product is CASSYGGARTEAFF.

The J gene is TRBJ2-7, the V gene TRBV9, with D tentatively TRBD2 (6 bases). V lost 4 bases to trimming and J lost 6 bases, with 17 bases between them. The CDR3 runs to 14 residues. The V gene's germline CDR1 is SGDLS and CDR2 YYNGEE. DNA for the CDR3: TGTGCCAGCAGCCCTGTGGATAGCGGCCTCGAGCAGTACTTC. Translating it yields CASSPVDSGLEQYF.

V and J are TRBV5-4 and TRBJ1-2, with D possibly being TRBD1 (6 bases). CDR1 is SGHNT, CDR2 YYREEE, per germline (reference sequence). V was clipped by 5 bases and J by 5 bases, with 19 bases between them. The CDR3 spans 15 residues. The chain's CDR3 is CASRTPQGRGYGYTF. DNA for the CDR3: TGTGCCAGCAGGACGCCGCAGGGCAGGGGATATGGCTACACCTTC.

This chain uses TRBV5-1 with TRBJ2-5, with a possible D match to TRBD2 (6 bases). Trimming cost V 3 bases and J 5 bases, with 14 bases left between them. The germline V gene has CDR1 SGHRS and CDR2 YFSETQ. The CDR3 runs to 14 residues. The CDR3 nucleotides read TGCGCCAGCAGCTCGGGAGAGACCTCTGAGACCCAGTACTTC. Its translation: CASSSGETSETQYF.

This clone was observed a few times. V and J are TRBV28 and TRBJ1-6; maybe TRBD1 (5 bases). Trimming took 3 bases from V and 7 from J, leaving 13 bases between them. CDR1 is MDHEN, CDR2 SYDVKM, per germline. This CDR3 is built from 15 residues. The chain's CDR3 is CASSFGGSTNSPLHF. Written as DNA, the CDR3 is TGTGCCAGCAGTTTCGGGGGGTCAACGAATTCACCCCTCCACTTT.

This clone is a singleton in its sample. The rearrangement uses TRBV9 and TRBJ2-1, with no clear D. Germline V CDR1 and CDR2: SGDLS, YYNGEE. This CDR3 region has 14 residues. The germline V and J ends were trimmed by 0 bases and 6 bases, with 10 bases remaining between them. CDR3 coding DNA: TGTGCCAGCAGCGTAGAAGGTAGCAGCAATGAGCAGTTCTTC. Translating gives CASSVEGSSNEQFF. Supplemented by reference TRBV9 and TRBJ2-1, the full variable domain reads DSGVTQTPKHLITATGQRVTLRCSPRSGDLSVYWYQQSLDQGLQFLIQYYNGEERAKGNILERFSAQQFPDLHSELNLSSLELGDSALYFCASSVEGSSNEQFFGPGTRLTVL.

The V and J genes are TRBV2 and TRBJ1-5, with D maybe TRBD1 (6 bases). V was clipped by 8 bases and J by 5 bases, with 22 bases between them. The CDR3 is 16 amino acids. Germline V gene lookup returns CDR1 SNHLY and CDR2 FYNNEI. This chain's CDR3 is CASALPGHPTDQPQHF. In nucleotides, the CDR3 is TGTGCCAGCGCCCTACCGGGACACCCCACCGATCAGCCCCAGCATTTT.

This clone was detected a few times. The J gene is TRBJ2-3, the V gene TRBV24-1; the D is unclear. Trimming removed 1 base from V and 0 bases from J, with 13 bases in between. The CDR3 runs 17 residues. The germline V gene has CDR1 KGHDR and CDR2 SFDVKD. This chain's CDR3 is CATSDFVQSTSTDTQYF. The CDR3 region has the DNA TGTGCCACCAGTGATTTTGTACAGTCTACTAGCACAGATACGCAGTATTTT.

The chain joins TRBV5-1 to TRBJ1-5; TRBD1 might be the D (6 bases). The CDR3 totals 14 residues. V gave up 2 bases and J gave up 7 bases, with 13 bases separating them. Germline V lookup: CDR1 SGHRS, CDR2 YFSETQ. CDR3 DNA: TGCGCCAGCAGCTTTACGACAGGCGGACAGCCCCAGCATTTT. This translates into CASSFTTGGQPQHF.

This chain links TRBV10-3 with TRBJ2-3, with D possibly TRBD2 on 7 matching bases. V was pared by 7 bases and J by 4 bases, with 15 bases between. This CDR3 is built from 14 residues. CDR1 ENHRY and CDR2 SYGVKD come from the germline V gene. The DNA for the CDR3 is TGTGCCATCAAGTCGGGGGGCAATGCAGATACGCAGTATTTT. Translation gives CAIKSGGNADTQYF.

V and J are TRBV25-1 and TRBJ1-1; D unclear. Trimming shortened V by 3 bases and J by 1 base, and 6 bases separated the two germline ends. Per germline, CDR1 MGHDK and CDR2 SYGVNS. CDR3 length equals 13 residues. As DNA, the CDR3 is TGTGCCAGCAGTGACAGGAAGAACACTGAAGCTTTCTTT. This sequence encodes CASSDRKNTEAFF.

The count of this clone is one. V and J are TRBV7-9 and TRBJ2-3; D remains unclear. The CDR3 runs to 14 residues. Trimming removed 6 bases at V and 2 bases at J, with 12 bases between. Germline CDR1 is SEHNR and CDR2 is FQNEAQ (reference sequence). In DNA form, the CDR3 reads TGTGCCAGCAGGTTGGACGGGTACACAGATACGCAGTATTTT. It encodes CASRLDGYTDTQYF. Full variable domain (rest looked up from reference TRBV7-9 and TRBJ2-3): DTGVSQNPRHKITKRGQNVTFRCDPISEHNRLYWYRQTLGQGPEFLTYFQNEAQLEKSRLLSDRFSAERPKGSFSTLEIQRTEQGDSAMYLCASRLDGYTDTQYFGPGTRLTVL.

The chain links TRBV18 to TRBJ2-5; D not resolved. Germline V CDR1 and CDR2: KGHSH, LQKENI. V was clipped by 0 bases and J by 2 bases, with 7 bases between them. The CDR3 is 14 residues long. The CDR3 DNA sequence: TGTGCCAGCTCACCACCGGGCAGGCAAGAGACCCAGTACTTC. Its protein is CASSPPGRQETQYF.

This rearrangement joins TRBV2 to TRBJ2-3; TRBD1 matches 8 bases. The CDR3 consists of 15 residues. J was trimmed by 4 bases and V by 6 bases; bases with no gene match: 9. Germline CDR1 and CDR2: SNHLY and FYNNEI. The CDR3 bases are TGTGCCAGCAGACAACAGGGGGTAAGGGCAGATACGCAGTATTTT. It encodes CASRQQGVRADTQYF.